This T cell receptor beta chain was identified in a study of shared clonotypes between healthy human individuals (dated by TCRdb to between 2020 and 2021). Turning to the overall study: A few men and a couple of women, aged 18 to 49 years, made up the cohort. The study deeply sequenced blood TCR repertoires of roughly five healthy adults to estimate repertoire size and the extent of clonotype sharing between individuals. Per donor, leukapheresis produced somewhere between about 0.8 and 9 billion PBMCs. For each donor, CD4 naive and CD4 memory were each given three plates, CD8 naive was given two plates, and CD8 memory was given one plate. Libraries were prepared and TCR repertoires were sequenced by different laboratories using diverse techniques, in order to increase sequencing depth and limit assay-specific biases. Results the study describes overall, beyond this receptor: Compared with non-shared clonotypes, clonotypes shared by all four sorted-subset donors had higher generation probabilities. Sampling was limited to blood, and TCR repertoires in tissue likely differ from TCR repertoires in blood. Larger estimated clonotype richness was generally found for naive subsets than for memory subsets. Pairwise subsampling led to the expectation that sequencing depth would affect the degree of clonotype sharing among donors. The small number of donors limited the genetic and exposure-history diversity represented. Incomplete sequencing was indicated by rarefaction of sorted-subset datasets, despite the large sequencing depth. Across a handful of donors, approximately 5% of naive CD4, roughly 3.5% of naive CD8, about 2.3% of memory CD4, and 0.3% to 0.45% of memory CD8 clonotypes were shared.

Healthy HIV-negative adults with no recently reported acute infections or vaccinations were included as donors. Every donor was a Caucasian adult residing in Nashville, Tennessee, USA. The CD8 memory samples were a combination of magnetically selected CD45RO+ cells and CCR7-negative CD45RA+ effector memory (TemRA) cells. After blood collection by leukapheresis, PBMCs were isolated using Ficoll-Histopaque density gradient centrifugation and then cryopreserved in the vapor phase of liquid nitrogen. Analytical flow cytometry was used to check the purity and quantity of every magnetically sorted T cell population. Genomic DNA was isolated from each sorted fraction and quantified by UV absorbance on a Nanodrop 2000c. Using the deep immunoSEQ assay, TCR CDR3 regions were amplified from genomic DNA by multiplex PCR. Extracted genomic DNA from each cell subset was spread evenly across all wells of several immunoSEQ 96-well plates, with each plate serving as a replicate. For sorted subsets, around 200 ng genomic DNA, equal to 25,000 to 35,000 T cell genomes, was loaded into each replicate PCR. Purified libraries were measured with a Qubit 3.0 fluorometer, size-checked on a Bioanalyzer 2100, and measured again with the KAPA Library Quantification kit. Every immunoSEQ 96-well plate was sequenced on a separate single-read 150-cycle Illumina NextSeq 550 flow cell. The authors' pipeline ran thus. Because the immunoSEQ output held only junctional sequences and lacked quality scores, the filtering could not match the filtering applied to full-length reads. To assign V/J genes and CDR3, sequences were annotated against IMGT germline references using PyIR, a Python wrapper for IgBLAST v1.9. Reads were removed for weak V/J assignments (E-value above 1e-6), missing CDR3, stop codons, out-of-frame junctions, or ambiguous translated residues. V3J clonotypes were defined as sequences sharing an identical inferred V gene, J gene, and CDR3 amino acid sequence. Percentage overlap between repertoires was calculated by dividing the number of shared unique clonotypes by the size of the smaller repertoire. Richness of each repertoire was evaluated using RTK rarefaction, the Chao1 estimator, and Recon v2.1 estimates of unobserved clonotypes. For all TCRbeta clonotypes obtained by the gDNA method from several donors, generation probabilities were computed with OLGA. Here the immuneACCESS table is served through TCRdb, limited to in-frame sequences with V and J called. Missing clones are a known gap in these copies; in checked studies unresolved V genes cover under half, and the rest lacks a known reason. V, J and clone size are taken as reported in that table, and D and trimming were inferred from the DNA itself. Recorded for this sample are about 320,000 clones; more than 75% of them occurred a single time. The ten largest clones represent 15% to 20% of the sample.

A single count supports this clone. Its recognized antigen is unknown. Base-call qualities are not available, and no considerably larger clone is one nucleotide away. The junction shows trimming of 0 bases on V and 1 base on J, and the gene matches do not reach 5 bases of it. Inclusive of the bounding cysteine and phenylalanine, the CDR3 is 17 residues long. CDR3 DNA is the only sequence kept; it has 51 bases, read in frame from the first base. The germline V gene (reference sequence) sets CDR1 to LNHNV and CDR2 to YYDKDF. This TCR derives from a man younger than 35 in good health. The chain joins TRBV15 to TRBJ2-7; 11 central nucleotides agree with TRBD1. Sequencing was performed on memory CD8+ T cells sorted from blood. Interpreted using the paper, the cell subset or site label stands for: CD45RO+ cells pooled with CCR7-negative TemRA cells. The sequenced DNA is TGTGCCACCAGCAGAGAGTTTGGGACAGGGGGTTCCTACGAGCAGTACTTC. This encodes CATSREFGTGGSYEQYF.